This T cell receptor (beta chain) is drawn from a study of OX40 agonist ivuxolimab in advanced cancers. This CDR3 has 14 residues. The germline gives CDR1 SGHTA, CDR2 FQGNSA. V was cut by 0 bases and J by 1 base, with 7 bases left in between. Profiling relied on immunoSEQ multiplex PCR, and the TCRdb table lists in-frame clones only, not all of them. The table shows tens of thousands of clones, with about 85% occurring only once. This clone was detected only once. The sample was CD4+ or CD8+ T cells sorted from blood, taken in a trial of the OX40 agonist ivuxolimab. This clonotype originated in an adult with an advanced solid tumor such as melanoma, head and neck, liver or kidney cancer. The V gene is TRBV7-2, the J gene TRBJ2-7; D may be TRBD2 (5 bases). The CDR3 sequence is CASSLAGMSYEQYF. The CDR3 DNA sequence: TGTGCCAGCAGCTTAGCCGGGATGTCCTACGAGCAGTACTTC.